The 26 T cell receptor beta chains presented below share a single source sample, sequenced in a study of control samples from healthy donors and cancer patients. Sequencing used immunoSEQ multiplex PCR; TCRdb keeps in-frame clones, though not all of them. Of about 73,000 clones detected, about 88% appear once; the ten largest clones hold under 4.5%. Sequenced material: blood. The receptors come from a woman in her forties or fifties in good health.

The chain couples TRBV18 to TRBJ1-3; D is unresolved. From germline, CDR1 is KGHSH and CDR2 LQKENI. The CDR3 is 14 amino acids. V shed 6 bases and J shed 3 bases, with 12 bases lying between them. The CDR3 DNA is TGTGCCAGCTCCCCGTTTCGAGATGGAAACACCATATATTTT. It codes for CASSPFRDGNTIYF.

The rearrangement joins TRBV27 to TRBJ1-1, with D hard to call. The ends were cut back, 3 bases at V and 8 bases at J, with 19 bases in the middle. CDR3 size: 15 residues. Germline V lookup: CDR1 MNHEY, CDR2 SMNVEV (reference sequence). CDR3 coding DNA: TGTGCCAGCAGTTTTGTACACGGCGCGAAGGTAGAAGCTTTCTTT. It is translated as CASSFVHGAKVEAFF.

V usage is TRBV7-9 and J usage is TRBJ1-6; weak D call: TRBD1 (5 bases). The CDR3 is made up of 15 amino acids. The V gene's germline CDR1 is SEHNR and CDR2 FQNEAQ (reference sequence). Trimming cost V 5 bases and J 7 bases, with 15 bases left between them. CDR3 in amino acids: CASSLTDSDNSPLHF. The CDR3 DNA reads TGTGCCAGCAGCCTAACAGACAGTGACAATTCACCCCTCCACTTT.

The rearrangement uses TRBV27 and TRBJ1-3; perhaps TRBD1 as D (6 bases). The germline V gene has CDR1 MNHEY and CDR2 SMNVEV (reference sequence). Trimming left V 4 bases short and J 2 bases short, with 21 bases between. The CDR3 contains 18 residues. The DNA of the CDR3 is TGTGCCAGCAGTTCCACAGGGTTTAGGAAGGTCGCTGGAAACACCATATATTTT. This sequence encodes CASSSTGFRKVAGNTIYF.

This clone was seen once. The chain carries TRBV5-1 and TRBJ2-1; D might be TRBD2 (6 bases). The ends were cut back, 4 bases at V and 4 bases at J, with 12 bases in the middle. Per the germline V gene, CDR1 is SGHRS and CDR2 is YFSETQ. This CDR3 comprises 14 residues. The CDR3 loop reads CASSQSEGYNEQFF. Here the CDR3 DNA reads TGCGCCAGCAGCCAATCGGAGGGGTACAATGAGCAGTTCTTC.

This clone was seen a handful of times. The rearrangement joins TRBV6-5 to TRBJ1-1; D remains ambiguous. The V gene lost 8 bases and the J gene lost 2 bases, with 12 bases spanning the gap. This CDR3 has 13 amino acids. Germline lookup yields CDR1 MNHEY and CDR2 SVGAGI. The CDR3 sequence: CASWGQVNTEAFF. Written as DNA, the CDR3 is TGTGCCAGCTGGGGTCAGGTTAACACTGAAGCTTTCTTT.

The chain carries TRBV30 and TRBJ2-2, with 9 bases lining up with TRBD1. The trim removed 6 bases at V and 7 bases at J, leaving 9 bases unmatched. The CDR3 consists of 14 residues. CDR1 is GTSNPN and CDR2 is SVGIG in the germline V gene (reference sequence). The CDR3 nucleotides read TGTGCCTGCCCGGGACAGGGAGGTGTCGGGGAGCTGTTTTTT. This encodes CACPGQGGVGELFF.

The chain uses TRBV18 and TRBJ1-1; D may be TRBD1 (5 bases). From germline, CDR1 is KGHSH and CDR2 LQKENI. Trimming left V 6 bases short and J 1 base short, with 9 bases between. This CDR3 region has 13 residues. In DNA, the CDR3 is TGTGCCAGCTCTCAAAGGGGGAACACTGAAGCTTTCTTT. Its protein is CASSQRGNTEAFF.

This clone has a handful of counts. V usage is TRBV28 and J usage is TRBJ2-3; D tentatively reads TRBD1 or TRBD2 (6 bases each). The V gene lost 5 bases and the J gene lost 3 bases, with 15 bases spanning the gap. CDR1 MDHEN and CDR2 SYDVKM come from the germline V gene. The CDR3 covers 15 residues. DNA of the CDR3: TGTGCCAGCAGTGGCTACAGGGACTCTACAGATACGCAGTATTTT. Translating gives CASSGYRDSTDTQYF.

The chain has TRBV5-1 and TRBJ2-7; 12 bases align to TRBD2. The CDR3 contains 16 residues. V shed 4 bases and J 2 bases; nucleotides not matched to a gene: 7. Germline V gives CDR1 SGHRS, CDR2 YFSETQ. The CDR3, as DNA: TGCGCCAGCAGCCCGTCGACTAGCGGGAGCCCCTACGAGCAGTACTTC. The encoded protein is CASSPSTSGSPYEQYF.

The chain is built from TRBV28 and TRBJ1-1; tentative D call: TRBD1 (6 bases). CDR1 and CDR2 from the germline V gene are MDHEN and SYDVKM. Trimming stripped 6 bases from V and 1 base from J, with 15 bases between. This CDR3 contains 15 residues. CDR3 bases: TGTGCCAGCAGCCTAGAGGGGGGGGCGAACACTGAAGCTTTCTTT. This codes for CASSLEGGANTEAFF. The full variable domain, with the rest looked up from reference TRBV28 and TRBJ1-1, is DVKVTQSSRYLVKRTGEKVFLECVQDMDHENMFWYRQDPGLGLRLIYFSYDVKMKEKGDIPEGYSVSREKKERFSLILESASTNQTSMYLCASSLEGGANTEAFFGQGTRLTVV.

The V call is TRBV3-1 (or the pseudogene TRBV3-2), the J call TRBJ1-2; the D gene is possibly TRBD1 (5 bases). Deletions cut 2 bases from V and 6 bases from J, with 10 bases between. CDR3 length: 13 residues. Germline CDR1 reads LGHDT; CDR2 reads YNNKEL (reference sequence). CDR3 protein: CASSQLAGDGYTF. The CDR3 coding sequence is TGTGCCAGCAGCCAACTGGCGGGGGATGGCTACACCTTC.

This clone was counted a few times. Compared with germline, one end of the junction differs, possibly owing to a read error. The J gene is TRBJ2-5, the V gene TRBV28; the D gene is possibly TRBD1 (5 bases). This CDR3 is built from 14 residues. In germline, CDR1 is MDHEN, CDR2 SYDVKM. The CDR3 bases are TGCGCCGCCCAGTGGGCAGGGCAGGGTGAGACCCAGTACTTC. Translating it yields CAAQWAGQGETQYF. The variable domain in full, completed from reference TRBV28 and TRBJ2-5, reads DVKVTQSSRYLVKRTGEKVFLECVQDMDHENMFWYRQDPGLGLRLIYFSYDVKMKEKGDIPEGYSVSREKKERFSLILESASTNQTSMYLCAAQWAGQGETQYFGPGTRLLVL.

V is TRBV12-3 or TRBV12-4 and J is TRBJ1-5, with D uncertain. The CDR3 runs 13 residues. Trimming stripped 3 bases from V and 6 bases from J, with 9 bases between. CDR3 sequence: CASSLQDLQPQHF. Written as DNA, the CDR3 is TGTGCCAGCAGTTTGCAGGATCTTCAGCCCCAGCATTTT.

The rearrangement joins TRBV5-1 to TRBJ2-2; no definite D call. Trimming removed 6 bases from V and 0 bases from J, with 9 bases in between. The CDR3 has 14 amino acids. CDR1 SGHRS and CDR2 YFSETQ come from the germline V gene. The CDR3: CASNSGANTGELFF. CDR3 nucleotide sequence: TGCGCCAGCAATTCGGGTGCGAACACCGGGGAGCTGTTTTTT.

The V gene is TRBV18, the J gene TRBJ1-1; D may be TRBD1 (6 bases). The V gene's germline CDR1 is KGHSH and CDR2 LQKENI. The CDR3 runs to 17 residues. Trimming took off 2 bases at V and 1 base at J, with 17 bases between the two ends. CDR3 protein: CASSPAGATVRNTEAFF. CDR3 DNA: TGTGCCAGCTCACCAGCAGGGGCAACCGTAAGGAACACTGAAGCTTTCTTT.

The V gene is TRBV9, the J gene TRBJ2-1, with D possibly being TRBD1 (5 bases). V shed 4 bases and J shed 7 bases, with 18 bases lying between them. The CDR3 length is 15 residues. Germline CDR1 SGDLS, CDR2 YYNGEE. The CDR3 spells CASSKSAGQRNEQFF. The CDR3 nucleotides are TGTGCCAGCAGCAAGTCGGCAGGGCAGAGGAATGAGCAGTTCTTC.

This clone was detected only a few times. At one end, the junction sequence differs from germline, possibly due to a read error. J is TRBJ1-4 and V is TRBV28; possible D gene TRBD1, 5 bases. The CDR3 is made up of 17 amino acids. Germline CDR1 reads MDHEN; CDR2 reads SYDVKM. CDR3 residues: CASSLWGEGATNEKLFF. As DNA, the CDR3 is TGTGCCAGCAGTCTATGGGGGGAGGGAGCAACTAATGAAAAACTGTTTTTT.

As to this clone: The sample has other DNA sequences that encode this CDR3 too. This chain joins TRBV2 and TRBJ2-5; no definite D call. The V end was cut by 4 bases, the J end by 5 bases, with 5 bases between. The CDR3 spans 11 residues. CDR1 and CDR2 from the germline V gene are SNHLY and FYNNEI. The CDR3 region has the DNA TGTGCCAGCAGTGTCAGGGAGACCCAGTACTTC. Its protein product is CASSVRETQYF.

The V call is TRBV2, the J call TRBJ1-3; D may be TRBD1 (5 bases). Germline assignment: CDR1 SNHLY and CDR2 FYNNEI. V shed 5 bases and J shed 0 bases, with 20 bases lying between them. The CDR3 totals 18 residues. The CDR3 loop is CASSSWAPDRDSGNTIYF. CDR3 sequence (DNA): TGTGCCAGCAGTAGCTGGGCCCCTGACAGAGACTCTGGAAACACCATATATTTT.

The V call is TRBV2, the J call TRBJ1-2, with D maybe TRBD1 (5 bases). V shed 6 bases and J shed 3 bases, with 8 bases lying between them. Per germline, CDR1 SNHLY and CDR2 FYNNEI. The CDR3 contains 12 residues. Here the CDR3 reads CASRRGDYGYTF. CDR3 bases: TGTGCCAGCAGGCGGGGGGACTATGGCTACACCTTC. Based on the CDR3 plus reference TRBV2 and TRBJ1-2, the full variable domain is EPEVTQTPSHQVTQMGQEVILRCVPISNHLYFYWYRQILGQKVEFLVSFYNNEISEKSEIFDDQFSVERPDGSNFTLKIRSTKLEDSAMYFCASRRGDYGYTFGSGTRLTVV.

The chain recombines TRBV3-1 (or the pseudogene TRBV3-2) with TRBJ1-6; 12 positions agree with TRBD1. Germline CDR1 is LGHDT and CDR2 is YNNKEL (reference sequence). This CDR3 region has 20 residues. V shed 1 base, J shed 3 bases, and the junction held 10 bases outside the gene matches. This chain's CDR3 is CASSQVSGTGGRVYNSPLHF. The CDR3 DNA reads TGTGCCAGCAGCCAAGTTTCCGGGACAGGGGGCCGCGTCTATAATTCACCCCTCCACTTT.

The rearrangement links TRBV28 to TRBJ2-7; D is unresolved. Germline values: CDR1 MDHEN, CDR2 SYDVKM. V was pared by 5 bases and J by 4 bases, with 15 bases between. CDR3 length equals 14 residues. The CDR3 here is CASSRAFAPYEQYF. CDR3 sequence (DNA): TGTGCCAGCAGTCGGGCCTTCGCCCCGTACGAGCAGTACTTC.

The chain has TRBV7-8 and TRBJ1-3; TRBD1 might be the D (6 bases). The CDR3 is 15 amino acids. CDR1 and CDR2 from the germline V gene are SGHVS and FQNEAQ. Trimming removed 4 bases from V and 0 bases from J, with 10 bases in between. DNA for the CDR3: TGTGCCAGCAGCTCCAGGGGATTCTCTGGAAACACCATATATTTT. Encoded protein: CASSSRGFSGNTIYF.

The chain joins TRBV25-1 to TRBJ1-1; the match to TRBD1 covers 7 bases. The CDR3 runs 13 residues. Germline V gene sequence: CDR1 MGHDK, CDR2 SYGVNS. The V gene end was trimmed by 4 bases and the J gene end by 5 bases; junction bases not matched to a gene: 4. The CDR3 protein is CASSGQGRTEAFF. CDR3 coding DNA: TGTGCCAGCAGTGGACAGGGAAGAACTGAAGCTTTCTTT.

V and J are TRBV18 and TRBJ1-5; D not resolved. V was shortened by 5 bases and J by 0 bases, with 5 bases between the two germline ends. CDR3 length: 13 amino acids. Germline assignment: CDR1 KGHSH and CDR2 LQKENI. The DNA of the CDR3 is TGTGCCAGCTCATCTGATAGCAATCAGCCCCAGCATTTT. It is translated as CASSSDSNQPQHF.